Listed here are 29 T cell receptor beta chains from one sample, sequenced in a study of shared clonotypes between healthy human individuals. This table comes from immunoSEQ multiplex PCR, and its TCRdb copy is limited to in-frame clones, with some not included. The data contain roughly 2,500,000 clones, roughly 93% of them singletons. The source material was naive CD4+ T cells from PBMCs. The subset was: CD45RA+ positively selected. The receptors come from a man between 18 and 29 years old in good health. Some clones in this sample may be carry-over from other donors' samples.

The CDR3 DNA reads TGTGCCAGCAGCCTGGCCGGGACTCACACCCCCCACGAGCAGTACTTC. This gives the protein CASSLAGTHTPHEQYF. The chain is built from TRBV5-6 and TRBJ2-7; possible D gene TRBD2, 6 bases. The V gene's germline CDR1 is SGHDT and CDR2 YYEEEE. V was trimmed by 4 bases and J by 5 bases, leaving 22 bases between them. The CDR3 is 16 residues long.

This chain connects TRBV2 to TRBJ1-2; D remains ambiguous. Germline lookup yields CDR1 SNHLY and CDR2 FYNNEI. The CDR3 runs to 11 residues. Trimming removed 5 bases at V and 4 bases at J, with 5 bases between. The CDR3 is CASSPVYGYTF. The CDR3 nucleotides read TGTGCCAGCAGTCCGGTCTATGGCTACACCTTC.

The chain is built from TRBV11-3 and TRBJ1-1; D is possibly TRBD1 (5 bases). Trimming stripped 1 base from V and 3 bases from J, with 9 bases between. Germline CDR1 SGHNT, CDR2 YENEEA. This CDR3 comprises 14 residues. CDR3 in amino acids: CASSLARADTEAFF. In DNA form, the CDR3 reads TGTGCCAGCAGCTTAGCCAGGGCGGACACTGAAGCTTTCTTT.

CDR3 in amino acids: CASSFAHSYNEQFF. CDR3 DNA: TGTGCCAGCAGTTTTGCCCATAGTTACAATGAGCAGTTCTTC. The chain is built from TRBV28 and TRBJ2-1, with D uncertain. This CDR3 has 14 residues. V was clipped by 3 bases and J by 4 bases, with 10 bases between them. The V gene's germline CDR1 is MDHEN and CDR2 SYDVKM.

Here the CDR3 DNA reads TGCGCCAGCACCGGGACACCGAACGAAAAACTGTTTTTT. Amino acid sequence: CASTGTPNEKLFF. J is TRBJ1-4 and V is TRBV5-1; tentative D call: TRBD1 (6 bases). Germline CDR1 SGHRS, CDR2 YFSETQ. This CDR3 spans 13 amino acids. Trimming left V 6 bases short and J 8 bases short, with 14 bases between.

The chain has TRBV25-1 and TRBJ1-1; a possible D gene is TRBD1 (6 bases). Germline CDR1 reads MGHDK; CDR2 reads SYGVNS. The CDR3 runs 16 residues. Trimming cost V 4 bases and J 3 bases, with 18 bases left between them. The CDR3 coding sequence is TGTGCCAGCAGTGGGGCGGCCCGAGGGGGGTACACTGAAGCTTTCTTT. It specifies CASSGAARGGYTEAFF.

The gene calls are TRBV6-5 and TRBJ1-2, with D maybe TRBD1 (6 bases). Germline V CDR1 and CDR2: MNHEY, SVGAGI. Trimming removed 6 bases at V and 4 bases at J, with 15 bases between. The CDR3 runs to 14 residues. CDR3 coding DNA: TGTGCCAGCAGGGCGGGGGGCGCTGGCTATGGCTACACCTTC. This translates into CASRAGGAGYGYTF.

CDR3 region: CASSLGLVVETEAFF. DNA for the CDR3: TGTGCCAGCAGCTTAGGTCTGGTAGTGGAGACTGAAGCTTTCTTT. The J gene is TRBJ1-1, the V gene TRBV7-8; D unclear. This CDR3 region has 15 residues. Germline V lookup: CDR1 SGHVS, CDR2 FQNEAQ. V lost 1 base and J lost 5, with 14 bases in between.

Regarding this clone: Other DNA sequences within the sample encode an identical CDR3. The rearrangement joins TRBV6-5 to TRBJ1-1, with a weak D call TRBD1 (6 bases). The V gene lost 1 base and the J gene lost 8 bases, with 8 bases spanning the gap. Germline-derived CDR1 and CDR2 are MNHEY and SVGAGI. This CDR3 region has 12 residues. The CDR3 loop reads CASSYLGQEAFF. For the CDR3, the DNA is TGTGCCAGCAGTTACTTAGGACAGGAAGCTTTCTTT.

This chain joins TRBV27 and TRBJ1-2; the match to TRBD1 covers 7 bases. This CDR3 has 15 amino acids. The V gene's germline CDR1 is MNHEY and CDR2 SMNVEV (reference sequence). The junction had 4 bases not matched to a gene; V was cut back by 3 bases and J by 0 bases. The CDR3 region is CASSFLGTANYGYTF. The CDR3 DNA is TGTGCCAGCAGTTTCTTAGGGACAGCTAACTATGGCTACACCTTC.

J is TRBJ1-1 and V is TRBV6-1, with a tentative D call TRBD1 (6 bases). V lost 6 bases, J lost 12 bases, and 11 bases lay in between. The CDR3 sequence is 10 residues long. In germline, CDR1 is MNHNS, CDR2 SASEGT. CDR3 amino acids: CASRGDTSFF. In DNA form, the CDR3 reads TGTGCCAGCAGGGGGGACACCTCTTTCTTT.

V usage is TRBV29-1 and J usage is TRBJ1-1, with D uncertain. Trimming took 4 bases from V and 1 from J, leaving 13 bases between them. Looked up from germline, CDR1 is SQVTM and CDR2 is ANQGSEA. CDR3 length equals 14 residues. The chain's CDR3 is CSVGPVYGNTEAFF. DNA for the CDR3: TGCAGCGTTGGCCCTGTCTACGGGAACACTGAAGCTTTCTTT.

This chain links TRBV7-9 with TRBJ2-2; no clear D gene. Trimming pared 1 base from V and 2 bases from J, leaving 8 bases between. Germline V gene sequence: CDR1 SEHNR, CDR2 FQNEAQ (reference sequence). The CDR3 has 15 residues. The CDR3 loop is CASSLVDGNTGELFF. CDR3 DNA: TGTGCCAGCAGCTTAGTAGACGGCAACACCGGGGAGCTGTTTTTT.

The CDR3 coding sequence is TGCGCCAGCTACCGGGACTACTCTCATGAGCAGTTCTTC. It is translated as CASYRDYSHEQFF. V is TRBV5-1 and J is TRBJ2-1; TRBD2 aligns across 7 bases. CDR3 size: 13 residues. V shed 7 bases, J shed 8 bases, and the junction held 9 bases outside the gene matches. Germline V gene sequence: CDR1 SGHRS, CDR2 YFSETQ.

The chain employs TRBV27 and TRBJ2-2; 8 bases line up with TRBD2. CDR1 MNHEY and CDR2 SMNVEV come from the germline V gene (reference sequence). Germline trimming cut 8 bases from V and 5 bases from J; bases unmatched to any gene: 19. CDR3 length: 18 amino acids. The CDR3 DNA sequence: TGTGCCAGCTCTCTCGGGCCCTCAGCGGGAGTAGGGACCGGGGAGCTGTTTTTT. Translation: CASSLGPSAGVGTGELFF.

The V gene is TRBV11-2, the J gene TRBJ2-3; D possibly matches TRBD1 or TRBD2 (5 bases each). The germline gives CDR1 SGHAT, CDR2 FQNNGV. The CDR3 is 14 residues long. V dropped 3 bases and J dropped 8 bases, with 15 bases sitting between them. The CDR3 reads CASSFSGPLVTQYF. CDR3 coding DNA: TGTGCCAGCAGCTTCTCGGGGCCCCTAGTTACGCAGTATTTT.

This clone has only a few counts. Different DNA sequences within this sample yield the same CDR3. CDR3 protein: CASSLARDNEQFF. CDR3 coding DNA: TGTGCCAGCAGCTTAGCCAGGGACAATGAGCAGTTCTTC. The chain employs TRBV7-2 and TRBJ2-1; weak D call: TRBD1 (5 bases). Germline V gives CDR1 SGHTA, CDR2 FQGNSA. CDR3 length: 13 amino acids. With 0 bases removed from V and 5 bases from J, the gap between germline ends came to 5 bases.

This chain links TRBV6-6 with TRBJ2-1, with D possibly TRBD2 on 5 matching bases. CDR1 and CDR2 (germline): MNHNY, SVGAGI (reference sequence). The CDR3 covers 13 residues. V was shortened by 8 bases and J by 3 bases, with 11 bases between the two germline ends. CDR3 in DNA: TGTGCCAGCTCTCGGACTTACTACAATGAGCAGTTCTTC. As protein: CASSRTYYNEQFF.

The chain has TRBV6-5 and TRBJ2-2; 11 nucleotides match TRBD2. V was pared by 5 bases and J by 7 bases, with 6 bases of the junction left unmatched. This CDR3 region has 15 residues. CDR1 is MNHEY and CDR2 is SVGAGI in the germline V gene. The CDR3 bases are TGTGCCAGCAGTCCCACGACTAGCGGGGACGGGGAGCTGTTTTTT. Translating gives CASSPTTSGDGELFF.

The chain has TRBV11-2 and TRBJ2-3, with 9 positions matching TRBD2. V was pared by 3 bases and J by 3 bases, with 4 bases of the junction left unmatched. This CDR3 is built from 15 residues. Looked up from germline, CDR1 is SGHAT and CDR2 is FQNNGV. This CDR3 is CASSFSGRLTDTQYF. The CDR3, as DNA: TGTGCCAGCAGCTTCAGCGGGAGGCTGACAGATACGCAGTATTTT.

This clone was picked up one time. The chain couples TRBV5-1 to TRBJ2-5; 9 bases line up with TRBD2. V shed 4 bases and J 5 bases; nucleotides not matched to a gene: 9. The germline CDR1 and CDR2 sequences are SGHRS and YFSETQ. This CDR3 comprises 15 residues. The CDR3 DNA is TGCGCCAGCAGCAAGGATAGCGGGAGTGGTGAGACCCAGTACTTC. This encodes CASSKDSGSGETQYF.

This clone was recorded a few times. Written as DNA, the CDR3 is TGTGCCAGCAGTTCGAATCAGGAGGGTTCCCGCCTGACTTTC. This encodes CASSSNQEGSRLTF. The V call is TRBV28, the J call TRBJ2-6, with a tentative D call TRBD2 (6 bases). With 4 bases removed from V and 15 bases from J, the gap between germline ends came to 19 bases. This CDR3 spans 14 amino acids. Germline CDR1 is MDHEN and CDR2 is SYDVKM.

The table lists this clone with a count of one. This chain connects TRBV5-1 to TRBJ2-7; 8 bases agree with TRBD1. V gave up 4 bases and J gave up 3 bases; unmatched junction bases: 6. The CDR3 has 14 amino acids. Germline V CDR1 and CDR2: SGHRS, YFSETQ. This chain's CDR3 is CASSRQGIGYEQYF. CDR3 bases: TGCGCCAGCAGCAGACAGGGGATTGGCTACGAGCAGTACTTC.

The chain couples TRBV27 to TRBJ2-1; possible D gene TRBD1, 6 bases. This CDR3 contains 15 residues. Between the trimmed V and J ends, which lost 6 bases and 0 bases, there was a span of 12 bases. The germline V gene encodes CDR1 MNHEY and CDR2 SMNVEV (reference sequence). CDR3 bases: TGTGCCAGCAGGGGGGCGGCCGGCTCCTACAATGAGCAGTTCTTC. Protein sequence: CASRGAAGSYNEQFF.

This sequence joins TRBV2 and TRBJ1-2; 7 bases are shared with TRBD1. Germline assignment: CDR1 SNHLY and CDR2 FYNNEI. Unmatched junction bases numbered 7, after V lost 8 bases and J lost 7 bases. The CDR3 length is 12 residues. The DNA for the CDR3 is TGTGCCAGCTTTCAGGGGGTGGGTGGCTACACCTTC. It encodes CASFQGVGGYTF.

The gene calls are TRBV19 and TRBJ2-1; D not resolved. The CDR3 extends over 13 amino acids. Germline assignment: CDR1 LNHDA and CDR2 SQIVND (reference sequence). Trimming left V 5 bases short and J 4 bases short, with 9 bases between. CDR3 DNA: TGTGCCAGTAGTTTAGGCTGGTACAATGAGCAGTTCTTC. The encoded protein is CASSLGWYNEQFF.

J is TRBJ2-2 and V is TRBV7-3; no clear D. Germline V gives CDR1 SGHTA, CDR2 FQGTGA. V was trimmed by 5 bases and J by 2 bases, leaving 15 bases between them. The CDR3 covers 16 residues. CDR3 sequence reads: CASSIQSPGNTGELFF. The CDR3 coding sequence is TGTGCCAGCAGCATACAGAGCCCGGGCAACACCGGGGAGCTGTTTTTT.

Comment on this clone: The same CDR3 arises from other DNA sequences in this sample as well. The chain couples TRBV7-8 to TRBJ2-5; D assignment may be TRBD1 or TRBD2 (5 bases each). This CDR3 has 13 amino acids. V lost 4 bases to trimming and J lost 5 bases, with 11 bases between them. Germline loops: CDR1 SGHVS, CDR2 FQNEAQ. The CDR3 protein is CASSSGTRETQYF. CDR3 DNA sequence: TGTGCCAGCAGCTCCGGGACCCGGGAGACCCAGTACTTC.

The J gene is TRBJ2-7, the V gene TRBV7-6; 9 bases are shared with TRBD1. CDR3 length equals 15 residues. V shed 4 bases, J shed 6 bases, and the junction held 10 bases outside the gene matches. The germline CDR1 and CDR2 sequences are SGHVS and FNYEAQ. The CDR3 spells CASSSVDRGGSEQYF. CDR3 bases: TGTGCCAGCAGCTCTGTGGACAGGGGAGGTAGCGAGCAGTACTTC.